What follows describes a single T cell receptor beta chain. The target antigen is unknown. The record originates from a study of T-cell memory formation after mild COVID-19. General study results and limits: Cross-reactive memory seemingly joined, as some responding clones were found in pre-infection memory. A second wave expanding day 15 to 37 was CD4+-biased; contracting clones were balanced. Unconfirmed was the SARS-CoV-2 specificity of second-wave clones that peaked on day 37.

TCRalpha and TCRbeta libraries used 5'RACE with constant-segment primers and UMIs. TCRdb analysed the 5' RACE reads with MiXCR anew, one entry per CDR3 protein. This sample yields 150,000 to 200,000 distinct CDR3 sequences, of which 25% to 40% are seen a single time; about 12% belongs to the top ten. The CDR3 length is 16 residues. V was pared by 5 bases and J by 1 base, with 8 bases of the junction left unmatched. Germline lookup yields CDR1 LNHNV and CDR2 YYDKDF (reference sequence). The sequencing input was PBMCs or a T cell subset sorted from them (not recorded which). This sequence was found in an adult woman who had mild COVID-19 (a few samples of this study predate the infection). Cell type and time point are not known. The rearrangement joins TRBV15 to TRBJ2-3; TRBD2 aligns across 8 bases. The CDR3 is CATSVREAGGTDTQYF. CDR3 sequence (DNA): TGTGCCACCAGCGTCCGAGAAGCGGGGGGCACAGATACGCAGTATTTT.